Following are 8 T cell receptor beta chains from one sample sequenced in a study of cytomegalovirus exposure and HLA in healthy donors. PCR employed 60 Vbeta and 13 Jbeta primers. TCRdb's copy holds only in-frame clones and misses some; the assay was immunoSEQ multiplex PCR. The sample includes approximately 160,000 clones, about 68% of them seen just once. Sample: PBMCs. The receptor set was obtained from a man between 18 and 29 years old in good health and CMV-seronegative.

The V call is TRBV6-1, the J call TRBJ2-7; D may be TRBD1 (5 bases). The CDR3 loop spans 15 amino acids. The germline V and J ends were trimmed by 3 bases and 2 bases, with 14 bases remaining between them. Germline loops: CDR1 MNHNS, CDR2 SASEGT. The CDR3 DNA reads TGTGCCAGCAGTGATCCAGGGAAGGTCGCCTACGAGCAGTACTTC. Protein product: CASSDPGKVAYEQYF.

The CDR3 loop reads CASSLGQADQPQHF. Here the CDR3 DNA reads TGTGCCAGCAGCCTCGGACAGGCTGATCAGCCCCAGCATTTT. This rearrangement joins TRBV6-5 to TRBJ1-5; TRBD1 agrees at 7 bases. CDR1 and CDR2 (germline): MNHEY, SVGAGI. The J segment lost 5 bases and the V segment lost 6 bases, leaving 7 bases of the junction unmatched. The CDR3 is made up of 14 amino acids.

The rearrangement joins TRBV6-5 to TRBJ2-1; TRBD2 matches at 10 bases. V was clipped by 7 bases and J by 3 bases; unmatched bases: 6. The CDR3 runs to 15 residues. Germline CDR1 MNHEY, CDR2 SVGAGI. CDR3 loop: CASNVGTSVYNEQFF. DNA for the CDR3: TGTGCCAGCAACGTAGGGACTAGCGTCTACAATGAGCAGTTCTTC.

CDR3 DNA sequence: TGTGCCATCAGTGGGGCGGACAGGTCGAACACTGAAGCTTTCTTT. Translation: CAISGADRSNTEAFF. The V call is TRBV10-3, the J call TRBJ1-1, with TRBD1 identical over 7 bases. This CDR3 is 15 amino acids long. Germline V CDR1 and CDR2: ENHRY, SYGVKD. J was trimmed by 1 base and V by 4 bases; bases with no gene match: 6.

V is TRBV7-9 and J is TRBJ2-7, with 8 bases lining up with TRBD1. The V segment lost 1 base and the J segment 0 bases; nucleotides outside the gene matches: 2. Germline values: CDR1 SEHNR, CDR2 FQNEAQ (reference sequence). The CDR3 is 15 amino acids. The CDR3 is CASSLDQGASYEQYF. CDR3 coding DNA: TGTGCCAGCAGCTTAGACCAGGGGGCCTCCTACGAGCAGTACTTC.

The V call is TRBV18, the J call TRBJ1-5, with a tentative D call TRBD1 (6 bases). V shed 3 bases and J shed 1 base, with 7 bases lying between them. The CDR3 runs to 14 residues. Germline V gene sequence: CDR1 KGHSH, CDR2 LQKENI. The CDR3 DNA reads as TGTGCCAGCTCACCGGGGACAAGCAATCAGCCCCAGCATTTT. Encoded protein: CASSPGTSNQPQHF.

For the CDR3, the DNA is TGTGCCAGCAGCCCGACAGTTTACAATGAGCAGTTCTTC. It encodes CASSPTVYNEQFF. The chain joins TRBV6-5 to TRBJ2-1, with D perhaps TRBD1 (5 bases). Per germline, CDR1 MNHEY and CDR2 SVGAGI. This CDR3 is 13 amino acids long. Trimming left V 6 bases short and J 4 bases short, with 10 bases between.

J is TRBJ2-5 and V is TRBV6-5; 9 bases line up with TRBD1. The last part of the DNA fits TRBJ2-7 better; the J call may be wrong. The CDR3 is 14 amino acids. Germline CDR1 is MNHEY and CDR2 is SVGAGI. CDR3 residues: CASRLGQGSYEQYF. Written as DNA, the CDR3 is TGTGCCAGCCGGCTAGGACAGGGGTCCTACGAGCAGTACTTC.